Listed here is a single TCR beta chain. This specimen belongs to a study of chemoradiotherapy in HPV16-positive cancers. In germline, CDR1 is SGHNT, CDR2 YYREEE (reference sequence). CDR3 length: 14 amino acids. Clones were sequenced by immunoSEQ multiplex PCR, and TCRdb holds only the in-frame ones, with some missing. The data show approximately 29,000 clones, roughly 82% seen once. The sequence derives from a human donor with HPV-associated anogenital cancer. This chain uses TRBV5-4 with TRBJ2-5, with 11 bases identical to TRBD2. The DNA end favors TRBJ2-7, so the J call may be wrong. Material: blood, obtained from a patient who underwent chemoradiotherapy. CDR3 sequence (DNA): TGTGCCAGCAGCTTAGGGACTAGCGGCTACGAGCAGTACTTC. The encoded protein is CASSLGTSGYEQYF.